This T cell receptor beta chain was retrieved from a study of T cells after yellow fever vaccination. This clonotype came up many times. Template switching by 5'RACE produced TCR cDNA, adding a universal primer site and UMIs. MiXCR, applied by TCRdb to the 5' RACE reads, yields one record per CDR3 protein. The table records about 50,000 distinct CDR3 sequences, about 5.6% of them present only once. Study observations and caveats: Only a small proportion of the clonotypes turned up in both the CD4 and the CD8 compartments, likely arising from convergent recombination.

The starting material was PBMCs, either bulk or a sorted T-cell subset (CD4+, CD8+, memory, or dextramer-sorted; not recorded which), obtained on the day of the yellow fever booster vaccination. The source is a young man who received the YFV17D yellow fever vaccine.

CDR3 DNA sequence: TGCAGTGCTAGAGATCGGCTAGCGGGGGGGCCTCGCCAAGAGACCCAGTACTTC. It translates to CSARDRLAGGPRQETQYF. The rearrangement joins TRBV20-1 to TRBJ2-5; 12 positions agree with TRBD2. The germline CDR1 and CDR2 sequences are DFQATT and SNEGSKA (reference sequence). The CDR3 has 18 amino acids. V trimming: 0 bases; J trimming: 1 base; junction bases outside the gene matches: 9.